This T cell receptor (beta chain) came from a study of shared T cell receptors in the human thymus. Using immunoSEQ multiplex PCR, the repertoire was profiled, and TCRdb retains in-frame clones only, with some absent. Of about 730,000 clones listed, 75% to 90% are singletons. Looked up from germline, CDR1 is LNHDA and CDR2 is SQIVND (reference sequence). Trimming shortened V by 8 bases and J by 0 bases, and 8 bases separated the two germline ends. The CDR3 spans 13 residues. These data were likewise used in another study, on human thymus T cells. That publication notes: Healthy Finnish infants having corrective surgery for congenital heart defects served as donors. Resections from corrective heart surgery provided thymus tissue. Gene usage (both V and J) appeared biased in thymic and blood repertoires. There were highly overlapping thymic repertoires among unrelated individuals, as related research reported.

The sequenced sample was thymocytes. The sequence was obtained from a girl less than two years old with a congenital heart defect. V usage is TRBV19 and J usage is TRBJ1-3; D gene ambiguous. The CDR3 DNA reads as TGTGCCAGTGAGAAGAACTCTGGAAACACCATATATTTT. Translated: CASEKNSGNTIYF.